Following are 18 T cell receptor beta chains from one sample sequenced in a study of T-cell reconstitution after alpha-beta-depleted transplantation in children. A library of TCRbeta sequences, prepared with unique molecular identifiers, was generated. MiXCR, run by TCRdb on the PCR reads, gives a single entry per CDR3 protein. Here the sample spans fewer than 350,000 distinct CDR3 sequences, 11% being singletons. Sequencing used peripheral blood, obtained 180 days after TCRalphabeta/CD19-depleted stem cell transplant. Every receptor here comes from a male patient aged 2 to 9 who had a stem cell transplant for chronic granulomatous disease, so the T cells may come from the graft donor.

This clonotype was counted at least ten times. The rearrangement joins TRBV29-1 to TRBJ2-3; D gene unclear. The CDR3 has 13 amino acids. The V gene lost 7 bases and the J gene lost 5 bases, with 16 bases spanning the gap. CDR1 is SQVTM, CDR2 ANQGSEA, per germline. CDR3 DNA: TGCAGCGCCCAAGGGTGGGCCGTAGATACGCAGTATTTT. It yields the protein CSAQGWAVDTQYF.

This clonotype was seen repeatedly, ten times or more. The CDR3 here is CASSLALGGYSNQPQHF. In nucleotides, the CDR3 is TGTGCCAGCAGTTTAGCGCTCGGTGGTTATAGCAATCAGCCCCAGCATTTT. V and J are TRBV12-3 or TRBV12-4 and TRBJ1-5; D remains unclear. The V end lost 0 bases, the J end lost 0 bases, and 12 bases lay between the germline ends. The CDR3 extends over 17 amino acids.

This clonotype occurred many times. This chain connects TRBV6-5 to TRBJ2-2; D is uncertain. V gave up 2 bases and J gave up 1 base, with 11 bases separating them. The CDR3 has 16 residues. Germline loops: CDR1 MNHEY, CDR2 SVGAGI. The CDR3 here is CASSYQARLNTGELFF. As DNA, the CDR3 is TGTGCCAGCAGTTACCAAGCTCGACTGAACACCGGGGAGCTGTTTTTT.

This clonotype was observed at least ten times. The chain joins TRBV6-2 or TRBV6-3 to TRBJ1-2; TRBD1 might be the D (5 bases). This CDR3 region has 15 residues. The germline V gene encodes CDR1 MNHEY and CDR2 SVGEGT. V was cut by 7 bases and J by 5 bases, with 20 bases left in between. This CDR3 reads CASKLDGGVWYGYTF. In DNA, the CDR3 is TGTGCCAGCAAACTGGACGGGGGAGTTTGGTATGGCTACACCTTC.

As concerns this clonotype: This may stem from a read error, because a much larger clone lies one nucleotide away. The V and J genes are TRBV18 and TRBJ1-5; tentative D call: TRBD1 (5 bases). The length of the CDR3 is 15 residues. CDR1 is KGHSH, CDR2 LQKENI, per germline. CDR3 loop: CASSRLRDSNHPQHF. CDR3 DNA: TGTGCCAGCTCGCGCCTCAGGGATAGCAATCACCCCCAGCATTTT.

With respect to this clonotype: This may come from a read error, since a much larger clone is one base off. The V call is TRBV7-9, the J call TRBJ2-1, with D perhaps TRBD1 or TRBD2 (5 bases each). The CDR3 covers 14 residues. Germline CDR1 SEHNR, CDR2 FQNEAQ (reference sequence). The CDR3 is CASSLRSGTHEEFF. The CDR3 region has the DNA TGTGCCAGCAGCTTAAGATCCGGGACCCATGAGGAGTTCTTC.

The table lists this clonotype with many counts. The chain employs TRBV9 and TRBJ2-7, with D unresolved. Trimming took 0 bases from V and 0 from J, leaving 10 bases between them. This CDR3 is built from 15 residues. Germline CDR1 reads SGDLS; CDR2 reads YYNGEE. For the CDR3, the DNA is TGTGCCAGCAGCGTAGGGGTGGCGGTCTCCTACGAGCAGTACTTC. It is translated as CASSVGVAVSYEQYF.

This clonotype was counted at least ten times. The chain couples TRBV5-1 to TRBJ1-4; 7 bases map to TRBD1. The germline V gene encodes CDR1 SGHRS and CDR2 YFSETQ. The length of the CDR3 is 18 residues. The J segment lost 2 bases and the V segment lost 4 bases, leaving 14 bases of the junction unmatched. In DNA, the CDR3 is TGCGCCAGCAGCCAACGGGACAGCACCCTAAGGACTAATGAAAAACTGTTTTTT. Its translation is CASSQRDSTLRTNEKLFF. The full variable domain, in which reference TRBV5-1 and TRBJ1-4 provide the parts outside the CDR3, is KAGVTQTPRYLIKTRGQQVTLSCSPISGHRSVSWYQQTPGQGLQFLFEYFSETQRNKGNFPGRFSGRQFSNSRSEMNVSTLELGDSALYLCASSQRDSTLRTNEKLFFGSGTQLSVL.

This clonotype was counted at least ten times. The V call is TRBV9, the J call TRBJ1-5; TRBD1 is a possible D gene (5 bases). V was clipped by 7 bases and J by 6 bases, with 14 bases between them. The CDR3 runs to 13 residues. Germline V gene lookup returns CDR1 SGDLS and CDR2 YYNGEE. CDR3 region: CASGGDVGQPQHF. The CDR3 DNA is TGTGCCAGCGGCGGGGACGTAGGTCAGCCCCAGCATTTT.

This clonotype was observed at least ten times. The chain combines TRBV2 with TRBJ2-3, with TRBD2 matching 12 bases. After removal of 2 bases from V and 4 bases from J, the junction contained 7 bases not matched to a gene. The CDR3 extends over 17 amino acids. From germline, CDR1 is SNHLY and CDR2 FYNNEI. The CDR3: CASSERTSGRSADTQYF. For the CDR3, the DNA is TGTGCCAGCAGTGAACGTACTAGCGGGAGGAGCGCAGATACGCAGTATTTT.

This clonotype was counted ten times or more. V gene TRBV12-5 combines with J gene TRBJ2-1; 9 bases are shared with TRBD1. The CDR3 contains 15 residues. Germline V CDR1 and CDR2: LGHNT, FRNRAP. The junction had 17 bases not matched to a gene; V was cut back by 6 bases and J by 14 bases. CDR3 residues: CASGTGQGLAWEEFF. In DNA, the CDR3 is TGTGCTAGTGGCACGGGACAGGGTTTGGCCTGGGAAGAGTTCTTC.

The CDR3 loop is CASRQGALYEQYF. CDR3 bases: TGTGCCAGCAGACAGGGGGCCCTTTACGAGCAGTACTTC. V is TRBV6-6 and J is TRBJ2-7; 9 positions agree with TRBD1. The V and J ends lost 6 bases and 4 bases, in that order; junction bases with no gene match: 4. The length of the CDR3 is 13 residues. CDR1 and CDR2 from the germline V gene are MNHNY and SVGAGI (reference sequence).

In this sample, this clonotype turned up many times. The chain couples TRBV5-1 to TRBJ2-1; no definite D call. CDR1 and CDR2 from the germline V gene are SGHRS and YFSETQ. The V and J ends lost 5 bases and 8 bases respectively, with 14 bases between them. The CDR3 is 13 amino acids. The CDR3 DNA reads as TGCGCCAGCAGTAAGCAAAAACTTGATGAGCAGTTCTTC. Residues: CASSKQKLDEQFF.

This clonotype was seen many times. This rearrangement joins TRBV4-2 to TRBJ1-5; D is possibly TRBD1 (5 bases). Deletions cut 1 base from V and 5 bases from J, with 9 bases between. This CDR3 spans 14 amino acids. Germline CDR1 and CDR2: LGHNA and YNFKEQ. The CDR3 here is CASSQVGGDQPQHF. CDR3 sequence (DNA): TGTGCCAGCAGCCAAGTTGGGGGGGATCAGCCCCAGCATTTT.

Ten or more counts support this clonotype. J is TRBJ2-1 and V is TRBV19; 7 positions agree with TRBD1. The germline V gene encodes CDR1 LNHDA and CDR2 SQIVND (reference sequence). This CDR3 comprises 15 residues. Losses at the gene ends were 3 bases for V and 1 base for J; bases not matched to a gene: 3. The CDR3 is CASSMTGSSYNEQFF. DNA of the CDR3: TGTGCCAGTAGTATGACAGGGTCATCCTACAATGAGCAGTTCTTC.

The chain links TRBV12-3 or TRBV12-4 to TRBJ2-5; D gene ambiguous. This CDR3 region has 13 residues. The ends were cut back, 6 bases at V and 1 base at J, with 9 bases in the middle. In nucleotides, the CDR3 is TGTGCCAGCAGATCCGGAGTCCAAGAGACCCAGTACTTC. This gives the protein CASRSGVQETQYF.

This clonotype has a count of ten or more. The chain has TRBV5-1 and TRBJ2-7; 11 nucleotides match TRBD1. This CDR3 is 13 amino acids long. Germline CDR1 is SGHRS and CDR2 is YFSETQ. Unmatched junction bases numbered 8, after V lost 10 bases and J lost 5 bases. The CDR3 loop is CAFSWTGGDEQYF. For the CDR3, the DNA is TGCGCCTTTTCCTGGACAGGGGGCGACGAGCAGTACTTC.

There are many counts of this clonotype. This chain connects TRBV5-5 to TRBJ2-3; 10 bases map to TRBD1. The CDR3 is 15 amino acids. In germline, CDR1 is SGHKS, CDR2 YYEKEE (reference sequence). The J segment lost 1 base and the V segment lost 4 bases, leaving 3 bases of the junction unmatched. This CDR3 reads CASSRDRGRTDTQYF. In DNA, the CDR3 is TGTGCCAGCAGCAGGGACAGGGGACGCACAGATACGCAGTATTTT.